The 31 T cell receptor beta chains in this list originate from one sample, sequenced in a study of T cell repertoires in cytomegalovirus infection. TCRdb recomputed calls from the reads with MiXCR, one row per CDR3 protein. The sample includes about 160,000 distinct CDR3 sequences, about 20% of them seen just once. Their specific antigens are unknown. The starting material was CD8+ T cells from cultured PBMCs, obtained from culture after CMV antigen stimulation. These receptors were taken from a human donor in good health (CMV status not recorded). Some clones in this sample may be carry-over from other donors' samples.

The chain couples TRBV12-3 or TRBV12-4 to TRBJ2-1; TRBD2 aligns across 7 bases. The CDR3 has 15 residues. V gave up 0 bases and J gave up 3 bases; unmatched junction bases: 2. In DNA form, the CDR3 reads TGTGCCAGCAGTTTAGCGGGGGGGATCTACAATGAGCAGTTCTTC. It yields the protein CASSLAGGIYNEQFF.

This sequence joins TRBV2 and TRBJ2-5; tentatively, D is TRBD2 (6 bases). The germline V and J ends were trimmed by 3 bases and 5 bases, with 13 bases remaining between them. This CDR3 contains 14 residues. Germline V gene data show CDR1 as SNHLY and CDR2 as FYNNEI. The CDR3 reads CASSEPGGFETQYF. CDR3 sequence (DNA): TGTGCCAGCAGTGAGCCCGGGGGTTTTGAGACCCAGTACTTC.

The V gene is TRBV20-1, the J gene TRBJ1-1; D is undetermined. Germline-derived CDR1 and CDR2 are DFQATT and SNEGSKA (reference sequence). This CDR3 has 14 residues. V was cut by 0 bases and J by 2 bases, with 10 bases left in between. CDR3 DNA sequence: TGCAGTGCTAGAGATTCTGCTTATAACACTGAAGCTTTCTTT. Its translation: CSARDSAYNTEAFF.

The chain combines TRBV20-1 with TRBJ1-5; 9 nucleotides align to TRBD1. Trimming cost V 6 bases and J 6 bases; bases outside gene matches: 9. The CDR3 runs 14 residues. From germline, CDR1 is DFQATT and CDR2 SNEGSKA (reference sequence). The CDR3 spells CSAPDRGRLQPQHF. The CDR3 DNA follows: TGCAGTGCCCCGGACAGGGGACGCCTTCAGCCCCAGCATTTT.

This rearrangement joins TRBV18 to TRBJ1-2; D call uncertain. The CDR3 has 14 residues. CDR1 KGHSH and CDR2 LQKENI come from the germline V gene. Trimming pared 3 bases from V and 3 bases from J, leaving 11 bases between. CDR3 sequence (DNA): TGTGCCAGCTCACCGATGGACGGGTACTATGGCTACACCTTC. Protein product: CASSPMDGYYGYTF.

The V and J genes are TRBV6-2 or TRBV6-3 and TRBJ1-1, with D unresolved. Trimming stripped 2 bases from V and 1 base from J, with 11 bases between. The germline CDR1 and CDR2 sequences are MNHEY and SVGEGT. This CDR3 comprises 15 residues. Written as DNA, the CDR3 is TGTGCCAGCAGTTACGCCCTTGACCAGAACACTGAAGCTTTCTTT. It encodes CASSYALDQNTEAFF.

This clonotype was recorded a few times. This chain links TRBV2 with TRBJ2-7; the D gene is possibly TRBD1 (6 bases). V lost 10 bases to trimming and J lost 6 bases, with 13 bases between them. The CDR3 extends over 11 amino acids. CDR1 is SNHLY and CDR2 is FYNNEI in the germline V gene. CDR3 in amino acids: CAITGFGEQYF. For the CDR3, the DNA is TGTGCCATCACAGGGTTTGGCGAGCAGTACTTC.

The genes are TRBV7-9 and TRBJ2-5; D not resolved. This CDR3 contains 12 residues. Trimming removed 8 bases from V and 4 bases from J, with 11 bases in between. CDR1 SEHNR and CDR2 FQNEAQ come from the germline V gene (reference sequence). DNA of the CDR3: TGTGCCAGCCAAGGGTTTGGAGAGACCCAGTACTTC. This encodes CASQGFGETQYF.

This chain connects TRBV12-3 or TRBV12-4 to TRBJ1-1; 10 bases align to TRBD1. V was clipped by 6 bases and J by 2 bases; unmatched bases: 6. The CDR3 is made up of 15 amino acids. The CDR3 loop reads CASRIRDRGNTEAFF. The DNA of the CDR3 is TGTGCCAGCAGAATTCGGGACAGGGGAAACACTGAAGCTTTCTTT.

The rearrangement links TRBV27 to TRBJ1-5; D perhaps matches TRBD1 (5 bases). This CDR3 region has 12 residues. V shed 4 bases and J shed 11 bases, with 12 bases lying between them. CDR1 is MNHEY, CDR2 SMNVEV, per germline (reference sequence). The CDR3 sequence: CASSSSGLAQHF. CDR3 in DNA: TGTGCCAGCAGTTCCTCAGGGTTAGCCCAGCATTTT.

This clonotype was counted only a few times. The J gene is TRBJ1-1, the V gene TRBV7-9; D remains ambiguous. From germline, CDR1 is SEHNR and CDR2 FQNEAQ (reference sequence). The V end was cut by 0 bases, the J end by 4 bases, with 3 bases between. The CDR3 is made up of 12 amino acids. The CDR3 spells CASSLAPTEAFF. The CDR3 DNA is TGTGCCAGCAGCTTAGCACCCACTGAAGCTTTCTTT.

The V call is TRBV4-3, the J call TRBJ1-6; D gene uncertain. Between the trimmed V and J ends, which lost 1 base and 7 bases, there was a span of 14 bases. Germline V gene data show CDR1 as LGHNA and CDR2 as YSLEER. This CDR3 has 16 amino acids. The DNA for the CDR3 is TGCGCCAGCAGCCAAGGACTTCGATCCGGGAATTCACCCCTCCACTTT. Amino acid sequence: CASSQGLRSGNSPLHF.

The chain couples TRBV12-3 or TRBV12-4 to TRBJ2-7; D remains ambiguous. CDR3 size: 15 residues. V dropped 3 bases and J dropped 0 bases, with 12 bases sitting between them. The CDR3 DNA reads TGTGCCAGCAGTTTTAGGTCCCAGATCTCCTACGAGCAGTACTTC. Translation: CASSFRSQISYEQYF.

This clonotype came up a few times. In nucleotides, the CDR3 is TGTGCCAGCAGCTTAGCGATAGGGGACGGCATGAACACTGAAGCTTTCTTT. The encoded protein is CASSLAIGDGMNTEAFF. The V call is TRBV7-2, the J call TRBJ1-1; TRBD1 might be the D (5 bases). Deletions cut 0 bases from V and 0 bases from J, with 14 bases between. Germline V gene sequence: CDR1 SGHTA, CDR2 FQGNSA. There are 17 residues in the CDR3.

This clonotype was picked up a small number of times. This chain links TRBV5-4 with TRBJ2-1; a weak D match, TRBD2 (6 bases). The CDR3 is 14 residues long. Germline CDR1 and CDR2: SGHNT and YYREEE (reference sequence). V gave up 2 bases and J gave up 6 bases, with 12 bases separating them. CDR3 sequence: CASSFTRRGNEQFF. CDR3 sequence (DNA): TGTGCCAGCAGCTTTACGCGGAGGGGCAATGAGCAGTTCTTC.

The V gene is TRBV5-5, the J gene TRBJ1-2; D is undetermined. V was clipped by 0 bases and J by 5 bases, with 8 bases between them. This CDR3 comprises 13 residues. In germline, CDR1 is SGHKS, CDR2 YYEKEE (reference sequence). CDR3 DNA sequence: TGTGCCAGCAGCTTGGCCGAAGGATATGGCTACACCTTC. Residues: CASSLAEGYGYTF. Supplemented by reference TRBV5-5 and TRBJ1-2, the full variable domain reads DAGVTQSPTHLIKTRGQQVTLRCSPISGHKSVSWYQQVLGQGPQFIFQYYEKEERGRGNFPDRFSARQFPNYSSELNVNALLLGDSALYLCASSLAEGYGYTFGSGTRLTVV.

This clonotype was seen more than once but under ten times. The chain employs TRBV4-1 and TRBJ2-7, with no clear D. The CDR3 is 15 amino acids. Trimming took 2 bases from V and 2 from J, leaving 13 bases between them. From germline, CDR1 is MGHRA and CDR2 YSYEKL. The CDR3 loop reads CASSQRTQQTYEQYF. DNA of the CDR3: TGCGCCAGCAGCCAAAGGACCCAACAAACCTACGAGCAGTACTTC.

The rearrangement uses TRBV20-1 and TRBJ1-2, with TRBD1 matching over 8 bases. This CDR3 is built from 14 residues. With 3 bases clipped from V and 4 bases from J, the junction kept 7 bases outside the gene matches. Per germline, CDR1 DFQATT and CDR2 SNEGSKA (reference sequence). The CDR3 loop reads CSARGDRTGYGYTF. CDR3 DNA sequence: TGCAGTGCTAGGGGGGACAGGACCGGCTATGGCTACACCTTC.

The chain carries TRBV7-2 and TRBJ2-5; no clear D gene. V was shortened by 5 bases and J by 2 bases, with 9 bases between the two germline ends. Germline V gene lookup returns CDR1 SGHTA and CDR2 FQGNSA. The CDR3 contains 13 residues. CDR3: CASSHDKQETQYF. The CDR3 DNA is TGTGCCAGCAGCCATGACAAGCAAGAGACCCAGTACTTC.

The chain uses TRBV7-9 and TRBJ1-1; a possible D gene is TRBD1 (6 bases). The germline V gene encodes CDR1 SEHNR and CDR2 FQNEAQ (reference sequence). V lost 5 bases to trimming and J lost 1 base, with 14 bases between them. The CDR3 has 15 amino acids. CDR3 in amino acids: CASSGRDNQNTEAFF. The CDR3 region has the DNA TGTGCCAGCAGCGGTAGGGACAACCAGAACACTGAAGCTTTCTTT.

J is TRBJ2-1 and V is TRBV27, with TRBD1 matching 10 bases. The germline CDR1 and CDR2 sequences are MNHEY and SMNVEV (reference sequence). The CDR3 contains 15 residues. V shed 2 bases, J shed 7 bases, and the junction held 5 bases outside the gene matches. The CDR3 loop is CASSLGTGVGNEQFF. The CDR3 DNA reads TGTGCCAGCAGTTTAGGGACAGGGGTTGGGAATGAGCAGTTCTTC.

The rearrangement links TRBV7-9 to TRBJ1-6, with 8 bases aligning to TRBD1. V shed 6 bases, J shed 9 bases, and the junction held 16 bases outside the gene matches. The germline gives CDR1 SEHNR, CDR2 FQNEAQ (reference sequence). This CDR3 has 17 amino acids. CDR3 sequence reads: CASSSIGAGGLSSPLHF. As DNA, the CDR3 is TGTGCCAGCAGTTCAATTGGGGCAGGGGGCTTAAGTTCACCCCTCCACTTT.

CDR3 DNA sequence: TGTGCCAGCAGCTCCCCCGACTGGGTAGCCAAAAACATTCAGTACTTC. This gives the protein CASSSPDWVAKNIQYF. The chain is built from TRBV7-9 and TRBJ2-4; no firm D call. The CDR3 sequence is 16 residues long. Looked up from germline, CDR1 is SEHNR and CDR2 is FQNEAQ (reference sequence). V dropped 4 bases and J dropped 0 bases, with 13 bases sitting between them.

This clonotype was seen repeatedly, ten times or more. The chain carries TRBV2 and TRBJ1-1; tentatively, D is TRBD1 (5 bases). Germline CDR1 and CDR2: SNHLY and FYNNEI. This CDR3 has 10 amino acids. V shed 5 bases and J shed 8 bases, with 6 bases lying between them. The CDR3 coding sequence is TGTGCCAGCAGTTCAGGGGAAGCTTTCTTT. Amino acid sequence: CASSSGEAFF.

V is TRBV6-2 or TRBV6-3 and J is TRBJ1-5, with D unresolved. Trimming cost V 0 bases and J 0 bases, with 9 bases left between them. In germline, CDR1 is MNHEY, CDR2 SVGEGT. The CDR3 runs to 16 residues. CDR3 in amino acids: CASSYSMSLSNQPQHF. CDR3 nucleotide sequence: TGTGCCAGCAGTTACTCGATGTCCCTTAGCAATCAGCCCCAGCATTTT.

This clonotype turned up a few times. The chain links TRBV20-1 to TRBJ2-5; D remains ambiguous. The CDR3 covers 15 residues. Trimming took off 1 base at V and 5 bases at J, with 17 bases between the two ends. Germline lookup yields CDR1 DFQATT and CDR2 SNEGSKA (reference sequence). In nucleotides, the CDR3 is TGCAGTGCTAGAGCCCCCAGGCTGGTCCGGGAGACCCAGTACTTC. Amino acid sequence: CSARAPRLVRETQYF.

The rearrangement links TRBV7-9 to TRBJ1-1, with TRBD1 matching 7 bases. In germline, CDR1 is SEHNR, CDR2 FQNEAQ (reference sequence). There are 15 residues in the CDR3. V trimming: 10 bases; J trimming: 0 bases; junction bases outside the gene matches: 11. The CDR3 region is CAITGVRRVNTEAFF. The CDR3 region has the DNA TGTGCCATCACAGGGGTTAGAAGGGTGAACACTGAAGCTTTCTTT.

The J gene is TRBJ1-1, the V gene TRBV19; unclear D gene. Germline CDR1 and CDR2: LNHDA and SQIVND (reference sequence). The CDR3 is 13 residues long. The ends were cut back, 1 base at V and 5 bases at J, with 8 bases in the middle. CDR3 nucleotide sequence: TGTGCCAGTAGTATAGTCCCTTTAACTGAAGCTTTCTTT. Translated: CASSIVPLTEAFF.

The CDR3 spells CASSTRVNQETQYF. In DNA, the CDR3 is TGTGCCAGCAGCACTCGGGTTAACCAAGAGACCCAGTACTTC. The chain employs TRBV7-8 and TRBJ2-5, with D unresolved. CDR3 length: 14 amino acids. From germline, CDR1 is SGHVS and CDR2 FQNEAQ. The V and J ends lost 5 bases and 0 bases respectively, with 10 bases between them. Complete variable domain (other parts from reference TRBV7-8 and TRBJ2-5): GAGVSQSPRYKVAKRGQDVALRCDPISGHVSLFWYQQALGQGPEFLTYFQNEAQLDKSGLPSDRFFAERPEGSVSTLKIQRTQQEDSAVYLCASSTRVNQETQYFGPGTRLLVL.

The chain uses TRBV6-5 and TRBJ2-3, with D perhaps TRBD1 (6 bases). This CDR3 is 16 amino acids long. Germline CDR1 MNHEY, CDR2 SVGAGI. The V and J ends lost 2 bases and 2 bases respectively, with 14 bases between them. CDR3 sequence reads: CASSYRGHPDTDTQYF. The CDR3 DNA reads TGTGCCAGCAGTTACCGGGGACATCCCGACACAGATACGCAGTATTTT.

This clonotype was counted at least ten times. CDR3 nucleotides: TGTGCCAGCAGCTTGGGATGGGACACTGAAGCTTTCTTT. As protein: CASSLGWDTEAFF. The chain has TRBV7-9 and TRBJ1-1; unclear D gene. The CDR3 consists of 13 residues. Germline assignment: CDR1 SEHNR and CDR2 FQNEAQ (reference sequence). V was clipped by 3 bases and J by 3 bases, with 8 bases between them. The full variable domain, rest sourced from reference TRBV7-9 and TRBJ1-1, is DTGVSQNPRHKITKRGQNVTFRCDPISEHNRLYWYRQTLGQGPEFLTYFQNEAQLEKSRLLSDRFSAERPKGSFSTLEIQRTEQGDSAMYLCASSLGWDTEAFFGQGTRLTVV.